The clone carrying this T cell receptor (beta chain) was observed once. Its antigen is still unknown. This table comes from immunoSEQ multiplex PCR, and its TCRdb copy is limited to in-frame clones, with some not included. The sample lists some 200,000 clones; more than 80% were seen once. The germline V gene has CDR1 LNHDA and CDR2 SQIVND (reference sequence). Trimming cost V 1 base and J 1 base, with 11 bases left between them. The length of the CDR3 is 16 residues. This sample stems from a study of T cell responses to AZD1222 COVID-19 vaccine. General study results and limits: Recipients of AZD1222 seropositive at baseline numbered only 6 or 7. Reports say nearly half of spike-specific TCRs go after unmutated variant regions.

The sample consisted of peripheral blood, taken 28 days after the second dose of the MenACWY control vaccine. The receptor comes from an adult who received the MenACWY meningococcal vaccine as a control. V is TRBV19 and J is TRBJ1-5; D is undetermined. The CDR3 bases are TGTGCCAGTAGTATAGGCCTTTTAATGAGCAATCAGCCCCAGCATTTT. Translated: CASSIGLLMSNQPQHF.